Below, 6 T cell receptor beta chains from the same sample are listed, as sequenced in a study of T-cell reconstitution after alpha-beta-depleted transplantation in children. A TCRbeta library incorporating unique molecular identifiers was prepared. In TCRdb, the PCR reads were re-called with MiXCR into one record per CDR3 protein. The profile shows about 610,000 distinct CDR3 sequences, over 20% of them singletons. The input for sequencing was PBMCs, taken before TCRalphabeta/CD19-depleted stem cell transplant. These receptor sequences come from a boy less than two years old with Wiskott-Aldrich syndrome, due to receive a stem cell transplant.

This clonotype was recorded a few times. The CDR3 loop reads CASSQGSEAFF. The CDR3 nucleotides read TGTGCCAGCAGCCAGGGCTCTGAAGCTTTCTTT. The chain has TRBV6-2 or TRBV6-3 and TRBJ1-1; D might be TRBD1 (5 bases). Trimming removed 6 bases from V and 6 bases from J, with 8 bases in between. The CDR3 runs to 11 residues. Germline CDR1 and CDR2: MNHEY and SVGEGT.

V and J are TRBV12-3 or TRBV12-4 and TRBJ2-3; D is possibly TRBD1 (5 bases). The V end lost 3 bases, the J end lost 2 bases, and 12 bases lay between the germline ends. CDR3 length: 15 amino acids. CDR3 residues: CASSLARQLTDTQYF. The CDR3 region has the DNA TGTGCCAGCAGTTTGGCTCGACAGCTCACAGATACGCAGTATTTT.

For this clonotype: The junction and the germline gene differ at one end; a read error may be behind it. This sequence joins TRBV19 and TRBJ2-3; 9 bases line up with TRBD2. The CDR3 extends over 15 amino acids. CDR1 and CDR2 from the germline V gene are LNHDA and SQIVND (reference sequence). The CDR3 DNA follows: TGTGCCTGTAGTATAGCGGGAGTCTGGACAGATACGCAGTATTTT. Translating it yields CACSIAGVWTDTQYF.

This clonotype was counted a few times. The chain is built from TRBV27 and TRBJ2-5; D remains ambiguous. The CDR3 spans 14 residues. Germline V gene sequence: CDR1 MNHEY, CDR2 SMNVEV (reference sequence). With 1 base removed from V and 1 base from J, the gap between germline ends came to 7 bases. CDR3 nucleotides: TGTGCCAGCAGTTTATATCAGACCCAAGAGACCCAGTACTTC. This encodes CASSLYQTQETQYF.

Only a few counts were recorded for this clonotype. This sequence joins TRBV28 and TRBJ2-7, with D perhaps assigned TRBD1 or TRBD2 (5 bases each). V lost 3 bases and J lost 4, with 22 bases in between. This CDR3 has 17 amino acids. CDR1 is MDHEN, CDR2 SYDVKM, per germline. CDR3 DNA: TGTGCCAGCAGTTTTACTCATTCCGGGACGCGGATATACGAGCAGTACTTC. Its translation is CASSFTHSGTRIYEQYF.

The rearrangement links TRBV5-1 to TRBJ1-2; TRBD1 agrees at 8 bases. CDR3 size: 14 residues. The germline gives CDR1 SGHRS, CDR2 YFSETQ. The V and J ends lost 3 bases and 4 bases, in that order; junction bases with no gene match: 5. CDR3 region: CASSSAGGGYGYTF. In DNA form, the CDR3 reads TGCGCCAGCAGCTCGGCAGGGGGCGGCTATGGCTACACCTTC.